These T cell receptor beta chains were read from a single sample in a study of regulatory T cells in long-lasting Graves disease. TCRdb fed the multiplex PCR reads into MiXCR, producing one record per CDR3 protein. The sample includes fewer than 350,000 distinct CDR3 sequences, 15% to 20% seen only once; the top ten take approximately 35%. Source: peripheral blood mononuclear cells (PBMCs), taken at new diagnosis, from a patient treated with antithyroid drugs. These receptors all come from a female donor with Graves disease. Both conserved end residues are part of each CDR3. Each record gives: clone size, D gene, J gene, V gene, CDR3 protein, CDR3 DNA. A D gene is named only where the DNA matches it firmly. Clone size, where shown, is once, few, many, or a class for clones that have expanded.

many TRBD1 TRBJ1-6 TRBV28 CASTEDRGGWNSPLHF TGTGCCAGCACCGAAGACAGGGGAGGATGGAATTCACCCCTCCACTTT
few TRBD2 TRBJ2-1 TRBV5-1 CASTRTSGSIVHEQFF TGCGCCAGCACAAGGACTAGCGGGAGTATTGTGCATGAGCAGTTCTTC
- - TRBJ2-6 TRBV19 CASTGFGSGANVLTF TGTGCCAGTACCGGGTTTGGCTCTGGGGCCAACGTCCTGACTTTC
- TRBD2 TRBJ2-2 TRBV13 CASSPTTGGLAPTGELFF TGTGCCAGCAGTCCTACAACGGGGGGACTAGCCCCCACCGGGGAGCTGTTTTTT
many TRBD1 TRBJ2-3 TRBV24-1 CATSGDRDSSTDTQYF TGTGCCACCAGTGGGGACCGGGACAGTAGCACAGATACGCAGTATTTT
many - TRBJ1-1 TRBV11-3 CASTPLTSTEAFF TGTGCCAGCACCCCTCTAACTTCCACTGAAGCTTTCTTT
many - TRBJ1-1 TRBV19 CASSIWGERETEAFF TGTGCCAGTAGTATCTGGGGAGAGAGAGAAACTGAAGCTTTCTTT
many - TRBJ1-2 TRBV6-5 CASSYYRLDGYTF TGTGCCAGCAGTTACTACCGGCTTGATGGCTACACCTTC
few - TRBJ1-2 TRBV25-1 CASSAGGAEGYTF TGTGCCAGCAGTGCCGGGGGGGCAGAAGGCTACACCTTC
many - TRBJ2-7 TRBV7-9 CASSFTEGSEQYF TGTGCCAGCAGCTTCACAGAGGGGAGCGAGCAGTACTTC
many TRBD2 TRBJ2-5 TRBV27 CASSLSPPRLAGQQETQYF TGTGCCAGCAGTTTATCGCCCCCGAGACTAGCGGGACAACAAGAGACCCAGTACTTC
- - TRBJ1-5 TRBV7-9 CASSLFGDGKGNQPQHF TGTGCCAGCAGCTTATTTGGGGACGGAAAAGGCAATCAGCCCCAGCATTTT
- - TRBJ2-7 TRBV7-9 CASSWGQGLNEQYF TGTGCCAGCAGCTGGGGGCAGGGGTTGAACGAGCAGTACTTC
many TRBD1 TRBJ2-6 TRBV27 CASSLTGAGANVLTF TGTGCCAGCAGCCTAACAGGGGCTGGGGCCAACGTCCTGACTTTC
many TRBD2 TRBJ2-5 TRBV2 CASKWREASETQYF TGTGCCAGCAAATGGCGGGAGGCGTCGGAGACCCAGTACTTC
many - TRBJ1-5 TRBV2 CASSPGRVDNQPQHF TGTGCCAGCAGTCCGGGACGAGTGGACAATCAGCCCCAGCATTTT
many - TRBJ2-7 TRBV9 CASSVGHLIPYEQYF TGTGCCAGCAGCGTAGGGCACCTCATCCCCTACGAGCAGTACTTC
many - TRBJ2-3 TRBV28 CASSLSRGPDTQYF TGTGCCAGCAGTTTGTCCAGAGGCCCAGATACGCAGTATTTT
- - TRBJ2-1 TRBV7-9 CASSPGLFHSESSYNEQFF TGTGCCAGCAGCCCTGGGCTGTTCCATAGCGAGAGCTCCTACAATGAGCAGTTCTTC
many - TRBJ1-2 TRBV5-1 CASSPGSSNYGYTF TGTGCCAGCAGCCCTGGGTCCTCTAACTATGGCTACACCTTC
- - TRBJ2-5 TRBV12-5 CASGFLLGPGRETQYF TGTGCTAGTGGTTTCCTCCTCGGACCGGGGCGGGAGACCCAGTACTTC
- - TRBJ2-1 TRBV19 CASSIVGRNEQFF TGTGCCAGTAGTATAGTAGGGCGCAATGAGCAGTTCTTC
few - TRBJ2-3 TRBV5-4 CASRHNIGVDTQYF TGTGCCAGCAGGCACAATATAGGGGTAGATACGCAGTATTTT
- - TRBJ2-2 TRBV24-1 CATSRGADGELFF TGTGCCACCTCTAGGGGCGCGGACGGGGAGCTGTTTTTT
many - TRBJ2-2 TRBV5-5 CASRRTEGTGELFF TGCGCCAGCAGGAGGACGGAGGGGACCGGGGAGCTGTTTTTT
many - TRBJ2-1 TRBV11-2 CASSSKDGVRNEQFF TGTGCCAGCAGCTCGAAGGATGGAGTCAGGAATGAGCAGTTCTTC
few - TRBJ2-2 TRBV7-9 CASSDALGSGNTGELFF TGTGCCAGCAGCGACGCCTTGGGTAGCGGAAACACCGGGGAGCTGTTTTTT
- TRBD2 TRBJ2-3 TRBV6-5 CASSYSAGGPYGTDTQYF TGTGCCAGCAGTTACTCAGCGGGAGGGCCTTATGGCACAGATACGCAGTATTTT
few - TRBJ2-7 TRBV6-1 CASSLPAWGDYEQYF TGTGCCAGCAGTCTCCCTGCCTGGGGGGATTACGAGCAGTACTTC
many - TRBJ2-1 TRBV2 CASSVRRDPAYNEQFF TGTGCCAGCAGTGTGCGCCGGGACCCGGCATACAATGAGCAGTTCTTC
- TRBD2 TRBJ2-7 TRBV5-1 CASRPRTSSYEQYF TGCGCCAGCAGGCCCCGGACTAGTTCCTACGAGCAGTACTTC
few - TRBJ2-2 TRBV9 CASSPRTTNTGELFF TGTGCCAGCAGCCCCAGGACTACGAACACCGGGGAGCTGTTTTTT
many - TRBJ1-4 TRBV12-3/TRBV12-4 CASSLWDSNEKLFF TGTGCCAGCAGTTTATGGGATTCTAATGAAAAACTGTTTTTT
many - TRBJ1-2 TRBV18 CASSPTMDRPYGYTF TGTGCCAGCTCACCCACAATGGACAGACCATATGGCTACACCTTC
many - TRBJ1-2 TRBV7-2 CASSLAQKGYGYTF TGTGCCAGCAGCTTAGCACAGAAGGGCTATGGCTACACCTTC